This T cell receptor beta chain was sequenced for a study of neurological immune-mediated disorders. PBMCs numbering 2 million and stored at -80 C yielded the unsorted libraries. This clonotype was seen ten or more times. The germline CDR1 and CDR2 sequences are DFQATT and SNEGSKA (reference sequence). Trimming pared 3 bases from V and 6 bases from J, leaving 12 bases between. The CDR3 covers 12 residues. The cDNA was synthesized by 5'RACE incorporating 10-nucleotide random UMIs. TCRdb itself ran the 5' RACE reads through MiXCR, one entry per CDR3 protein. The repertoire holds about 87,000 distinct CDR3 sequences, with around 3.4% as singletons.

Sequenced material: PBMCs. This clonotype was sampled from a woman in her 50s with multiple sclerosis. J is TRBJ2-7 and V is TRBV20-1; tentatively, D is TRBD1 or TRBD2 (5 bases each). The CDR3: CSASWVGGEQYF. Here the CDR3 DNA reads TGCAGTGCTAGCTGGGTTGGGGGCGAGCAGTACTTC.